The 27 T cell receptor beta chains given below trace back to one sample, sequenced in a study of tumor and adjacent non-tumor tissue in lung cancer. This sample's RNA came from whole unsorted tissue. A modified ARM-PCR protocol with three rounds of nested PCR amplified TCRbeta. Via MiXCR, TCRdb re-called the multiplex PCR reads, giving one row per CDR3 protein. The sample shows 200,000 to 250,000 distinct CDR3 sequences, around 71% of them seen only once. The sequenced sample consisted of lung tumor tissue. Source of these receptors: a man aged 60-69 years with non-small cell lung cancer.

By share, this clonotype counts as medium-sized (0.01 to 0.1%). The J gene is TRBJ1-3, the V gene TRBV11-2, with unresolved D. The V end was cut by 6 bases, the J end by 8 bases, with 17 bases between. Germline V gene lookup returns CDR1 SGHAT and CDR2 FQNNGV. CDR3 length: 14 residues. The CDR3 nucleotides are TGTGCCAGCAGGCCTGGTCCAGCCTGGGACACCATATATTTT. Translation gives CASRPGPAWDTIYF.

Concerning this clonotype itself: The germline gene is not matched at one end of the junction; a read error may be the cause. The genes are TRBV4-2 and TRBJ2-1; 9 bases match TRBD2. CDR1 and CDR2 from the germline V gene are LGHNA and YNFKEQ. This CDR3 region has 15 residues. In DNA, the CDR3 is TGTGCCAGTAGCCAAGTGAGCGGGGGGTACTATGAGCAGTTCTTC. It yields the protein CASSQVSGGYYEQFF.

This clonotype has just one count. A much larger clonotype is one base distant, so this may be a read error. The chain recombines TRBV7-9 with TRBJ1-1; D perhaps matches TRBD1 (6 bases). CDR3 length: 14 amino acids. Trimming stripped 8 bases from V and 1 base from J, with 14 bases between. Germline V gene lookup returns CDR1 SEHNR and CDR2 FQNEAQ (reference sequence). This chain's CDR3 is CASGPRGANTEAFF. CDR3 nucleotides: TGTGCCAGCGGCCCTCGGGGGGCGAACACTGAAGCTTTCTTT.

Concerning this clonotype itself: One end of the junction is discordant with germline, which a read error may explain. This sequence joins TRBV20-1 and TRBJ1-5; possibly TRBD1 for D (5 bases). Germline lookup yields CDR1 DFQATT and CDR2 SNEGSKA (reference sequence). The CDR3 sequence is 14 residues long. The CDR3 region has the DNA TGCAGTGCTATCTCAGTCAGGGTTAATCAGCCCCAACATTTT. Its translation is CSAISVRVNQPQHF.

Written as DNA, the CDR3 is TGTGCCAGCAGTAGGATATCGCCCTCCTACGAGCAGTACTTC. Protein: CASSRISPSYEQYF. The genes are TRBV6-1 and TRBJ2-7; D not resolved. V was shortened by 5 bases and J by 0 bases, with 11 bases between the two germline ends. This CDR3 has 14 residues. Per germline, CDR1 MNHNS and CDR2 SASEGT.

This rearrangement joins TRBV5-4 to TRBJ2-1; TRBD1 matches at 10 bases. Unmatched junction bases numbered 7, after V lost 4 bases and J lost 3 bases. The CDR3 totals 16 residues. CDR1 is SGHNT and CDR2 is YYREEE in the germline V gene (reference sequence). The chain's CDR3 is CASSTLGQGLYNEQFF. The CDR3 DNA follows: TGTGCCAGCAGCACCCTGGGACAGGGGCTCTACAATGAGCAGTTCTTC.

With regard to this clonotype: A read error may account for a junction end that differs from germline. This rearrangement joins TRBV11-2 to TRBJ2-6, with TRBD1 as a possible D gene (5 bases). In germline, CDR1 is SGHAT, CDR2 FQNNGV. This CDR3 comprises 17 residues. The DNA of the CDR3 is TGTGCCAGCAGCTTAGGTACACTACGTTCTGGGGCCAAGGTCCTGACTTTC. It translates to CASSLGTLRSGAKVLTF.

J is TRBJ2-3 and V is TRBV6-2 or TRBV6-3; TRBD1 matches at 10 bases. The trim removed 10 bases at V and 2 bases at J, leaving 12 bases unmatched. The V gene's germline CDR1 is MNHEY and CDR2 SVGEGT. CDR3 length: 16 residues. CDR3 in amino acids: CATRDPGQGSTDTQYF. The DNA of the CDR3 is TGTGCCACCAGAGATCCGGGACAGGGGTCCACAGATACGCAGTATTTT.

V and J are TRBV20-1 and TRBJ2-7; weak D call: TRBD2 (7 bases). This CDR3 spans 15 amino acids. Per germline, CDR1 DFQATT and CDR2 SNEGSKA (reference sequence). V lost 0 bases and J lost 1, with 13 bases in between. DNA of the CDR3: TGCAGTGCTAGAGAGGGGGGGGCGTGGTCCTACGAGCAGTACTTC. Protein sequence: CSAREGGAWSYEQYF.

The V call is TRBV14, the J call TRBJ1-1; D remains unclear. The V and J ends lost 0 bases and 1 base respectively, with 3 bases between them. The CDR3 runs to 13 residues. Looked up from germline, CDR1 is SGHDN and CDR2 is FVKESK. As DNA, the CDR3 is TGTGCCAGCAGCCAAGATACGAACACTGAAGCTTTCTTT. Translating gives CASSQDTNTEAFF.

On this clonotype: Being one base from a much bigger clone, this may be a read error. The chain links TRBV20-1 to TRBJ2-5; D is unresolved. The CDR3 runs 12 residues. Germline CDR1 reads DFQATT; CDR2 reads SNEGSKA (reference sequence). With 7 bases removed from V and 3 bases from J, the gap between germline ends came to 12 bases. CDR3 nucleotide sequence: TGCAGTGTCCAGCTGAAAAAAGAGACCCAGTACTTC. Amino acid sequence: CSVQLKKETQYF.

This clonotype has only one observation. The CDR3 is CASSAPRTGGLYSNQPQHF. The CDR3 nucleotides are TGTGCCAGCTCGGCTCCGCGGACAGGGGGCCTATATAGCAATCAGCCCCAGCATTTT. V usage is TRBV18 and J usage is TRBJ1-5; 11 bases fit TRBD1. In germline, CDR1 is KGHSH, CDR2 LQKENI. J lost 0 bases, V lost 6 bases, and 13 bases had no gene match. CDR3 size: 19 residues. Full variable domain (remainder filled in from reference TRBV18 and TRBJ1-5): NAGVMQNPRHLVRRRGQEARLRCSPMKGHSHVYWYRQLPEEGLKFMVYLQKENIIDESGMPKERFSAEFPKEGPSILRIQQVVRGDSAAYFCASSAPRTGGLYSNQPQHFGDGTRLSIL.

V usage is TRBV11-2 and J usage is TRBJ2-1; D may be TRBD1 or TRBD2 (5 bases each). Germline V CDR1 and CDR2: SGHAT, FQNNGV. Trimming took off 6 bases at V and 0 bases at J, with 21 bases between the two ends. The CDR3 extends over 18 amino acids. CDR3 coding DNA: TGTGCCAGCAGTTCGCTGAGGGACGGGTGGATCTCCTACAATGAGCAGTTCTTC. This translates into CASSSLRDGWISYNEQFF.

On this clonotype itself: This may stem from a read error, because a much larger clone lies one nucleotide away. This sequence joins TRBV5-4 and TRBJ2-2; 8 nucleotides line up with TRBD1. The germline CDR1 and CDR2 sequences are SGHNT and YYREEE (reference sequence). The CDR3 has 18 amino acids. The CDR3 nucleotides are TGTGCCAGCAGCTTGGACAGGGGGGATTTGTTAAACACCGGGGAGCTGTTATTT. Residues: CASSLDRGDLLNTGELLF.

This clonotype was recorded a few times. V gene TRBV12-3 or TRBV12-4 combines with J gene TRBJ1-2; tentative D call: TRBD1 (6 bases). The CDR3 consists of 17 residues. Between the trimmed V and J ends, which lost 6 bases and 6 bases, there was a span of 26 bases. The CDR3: CASSLVGGVRRDHGYTF. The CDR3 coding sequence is TGTGCCAGCAGCCTAGTAGGGGGGGTCCGAAGGGATCATGGCTACACCTTC.

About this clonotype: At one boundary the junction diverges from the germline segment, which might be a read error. CDR3 sequence: CSALEDNGKLFF. Here the CDR3 DNA reads TGCAGTGCCCTGGAGGACAACGGGAAGCTGTTTTTT. The chain employs TRBV29-1 and TRBJ2-2; possibly TRBD1 or TRBD2 for D (5 bases each). CDR1 and CDR2 (germline): SQVTM, ANQGSEA. The CDR3 spans 12 residues.

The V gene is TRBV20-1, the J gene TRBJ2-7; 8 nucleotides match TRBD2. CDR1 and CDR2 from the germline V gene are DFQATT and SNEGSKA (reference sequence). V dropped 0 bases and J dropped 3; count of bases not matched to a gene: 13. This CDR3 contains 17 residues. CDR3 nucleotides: TGCAGTGCTAGAGATCCCGTCGGGAGCGGGAGACTCTACGAGCAGTACTTC. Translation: CSARDPVGSGRLYEQYF.

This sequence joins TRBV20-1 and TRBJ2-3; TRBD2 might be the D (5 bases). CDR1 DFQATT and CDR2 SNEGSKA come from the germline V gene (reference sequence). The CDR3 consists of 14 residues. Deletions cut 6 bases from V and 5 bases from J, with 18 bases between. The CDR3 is CSAWSTRTVDTQYF. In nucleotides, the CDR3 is TGCAGTGCGTGGTCCACTAGGACCGTAGATACGCAGTATTTT.

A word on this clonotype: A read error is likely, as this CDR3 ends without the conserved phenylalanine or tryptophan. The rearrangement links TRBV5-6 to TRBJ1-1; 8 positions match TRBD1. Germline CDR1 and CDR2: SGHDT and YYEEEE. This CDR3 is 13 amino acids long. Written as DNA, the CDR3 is TGTACCAGCAGCTTGGACAGGGACACTGAAGCTTTCGTT. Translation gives CTSSLDRDTEAFV.

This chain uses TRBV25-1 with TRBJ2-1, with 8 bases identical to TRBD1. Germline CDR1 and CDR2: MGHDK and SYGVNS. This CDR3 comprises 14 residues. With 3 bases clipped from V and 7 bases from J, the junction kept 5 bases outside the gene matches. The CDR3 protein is CASSEDRVVNEQFF. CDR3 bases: TGTGCCAGCAGTGAGGACAGGGTGGTGAATGAGCAGTTCTTC.

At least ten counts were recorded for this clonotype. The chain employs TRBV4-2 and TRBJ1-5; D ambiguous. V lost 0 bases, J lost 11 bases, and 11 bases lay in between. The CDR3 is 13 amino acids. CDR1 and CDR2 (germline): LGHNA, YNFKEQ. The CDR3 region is CASSQDRAHSQHF. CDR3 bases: TGTGCCAGCAGCCAAGATCGGGCCCATTCCCAGCATTTT.

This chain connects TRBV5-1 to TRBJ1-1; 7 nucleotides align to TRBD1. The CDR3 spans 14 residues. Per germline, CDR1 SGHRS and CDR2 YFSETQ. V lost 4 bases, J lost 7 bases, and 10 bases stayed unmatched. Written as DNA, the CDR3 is TGCGCCAGCAGCACACGACAGGGAGCTATTGAAGCTTTCTTT. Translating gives CASSTRQGAIEAFF.

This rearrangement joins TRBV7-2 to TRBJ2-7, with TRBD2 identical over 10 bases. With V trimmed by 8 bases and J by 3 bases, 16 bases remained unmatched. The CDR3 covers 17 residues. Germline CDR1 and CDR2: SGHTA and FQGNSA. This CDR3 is CASGQGSSGRQIYEQYF. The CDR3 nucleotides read TGTGCCAGCGGCCAAGGCAGTAGCGGGAGGCAAATCTACGAGCAGTACTTC.

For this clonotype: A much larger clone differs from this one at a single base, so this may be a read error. CDR3 coding DNA: TGTGCCAGCAGGCCGGTACACCTGAACACTGAAGCTTTCTTT. Its protein product is CASRPVHLNTEAFF. This sequence joins TRBV6-1 and TRBJ1-1; D remains unclear. The CDR3 runs to 14 residues. V lost 6 bases to trimming and J lost 0 bases, with 11 bases between them. In germline, CDR1 is MNHNS, CDR2 SASEGT.

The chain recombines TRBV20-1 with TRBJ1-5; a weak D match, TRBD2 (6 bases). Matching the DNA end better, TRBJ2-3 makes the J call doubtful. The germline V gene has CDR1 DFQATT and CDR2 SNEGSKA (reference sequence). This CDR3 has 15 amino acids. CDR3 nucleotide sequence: TGCAGTAGCCGGAGGGCTGGACATAGCGATCAGCCCCAGTATTTT. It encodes CSSRRAGHSDQPQYF.

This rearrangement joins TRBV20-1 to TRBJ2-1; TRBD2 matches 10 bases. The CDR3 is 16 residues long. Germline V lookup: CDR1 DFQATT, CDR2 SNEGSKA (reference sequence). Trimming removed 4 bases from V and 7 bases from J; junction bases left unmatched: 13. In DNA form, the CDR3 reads TGCAGTGCTATCGTACTAGCGGGGTCCGGGAGGAATGAGCAGTTCTTC. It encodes CSAIVLAGSGRNEQFF.

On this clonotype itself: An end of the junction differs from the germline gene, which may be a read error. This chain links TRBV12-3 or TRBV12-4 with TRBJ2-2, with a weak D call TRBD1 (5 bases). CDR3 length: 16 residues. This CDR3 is CANSLRAGYRTGELFF. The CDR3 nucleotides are TGTGCCAACAGTTTAAGGGCAGGGTATAGAACCGGGGAGCTGTTTTTT.